The clone carrying this T cell receptor (beta chain) was observed many times. The data originate from a study of human T cells and chemical hapten exposure. The overall study: Among samples, TCR yields varied mainly because of small differences in pooled library volume.

V gave up 3 bases and J gave up 4 bases; unmatched junction bases: 7. This CDR3 is built from 15 residues. Per the germline V gene, CDR1 is SGDLS and CDR2 is YYNGEE. Time point in this sample: healthy volunteer bleed at 6 weeks. RNA extraction used unfractionated whole blood as the source of total RNA. Individual cDNA molecules (in the library) carried attached unique molecular identifiers. TCRdb re-derived calls from the RACE reads in MiXCR, one entry per CDR3 protein. Among about 70,000 distinct CDR3 sequences, approximately 6.5% were seen once, and the ten largest hold 3% to 3.5%. The receptor was isolated from a female donor in good health. Some clones in this sample may be carry-over from other donors' samples. The chain uses TRBV9 and TRBJ1-2; 9 nucleotides agree with TRBD1. Material for sequencing was whole blood. CDR3 amino acids: CASSGGTGLVYGYTF. In DNA, the CDR3 is TGTGCCAGCAGCGGTGGGACAGGGCTAGTCTATGGCTACACCTTC.